This T cell receptor beta chain originates from a study of early stage breast cancer tumors. Blood replicates held 0.5 ug DNA, tumor or normal breast roughly 1.5 ug, two each. Profiled with immunoSEQ multiplex PCR; TCRdb holds only in-frame clones, not every one. Counted here are approximately 6,100 clones, over 65% occurring once; the ten biggest clones make up roughly 11%. This CDR3 spans 14 amino acids. With 3 bases removed from V and 4 bases from J, the gap between germline ends came to 12 bases. Germline V CDR1 and CDR2: SQVTM, ANQGSEA. The chain carries TRBV29-1 and TRBJ2-2; TRBD2 might be the D (6 bases). The sequencing sample was made of normal breast tissue next to the tumor. This TCR was sampled from a person aged 70 to 79 with breast cancer. The CDR3 coding sequence is TGCAGCGTTGAGGGGGGAGGAGGCACCGGGGAGCTGTTTTTT. Protein: CSVEGGGGTGELFF.